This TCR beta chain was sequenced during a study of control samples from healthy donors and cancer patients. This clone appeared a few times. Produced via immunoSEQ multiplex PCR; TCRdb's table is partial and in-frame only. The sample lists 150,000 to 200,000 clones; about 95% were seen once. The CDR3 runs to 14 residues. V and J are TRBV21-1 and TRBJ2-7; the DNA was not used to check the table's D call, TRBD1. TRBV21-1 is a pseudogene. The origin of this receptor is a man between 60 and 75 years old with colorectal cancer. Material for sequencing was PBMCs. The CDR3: CASSLDRVDYEQYF. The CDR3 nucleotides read TGTGCCAGCAGCCTGGACAGGGTGGACTACGAGCAGTACTTC.